This T cell receptor (beta chain) was sequenced during a study of human T cells and chemical hapten exposure. Time point: patch test 1, 2 weeks after DPC sensitization. Treatment noted: therapeutic diphenylcyclopropenone sensitization with weekly scalp DPC. This CDR3 has 12 residues. CDR1 and CDR2 from the germline V gene are DFQATT and SNEGSKA (reference sequence). V dropped 4 bases and J dropped 4 bases, with 9 bases sitting between them. This clonotype was recorded at least ten times. TCRdb recomputed calls from the RACE reads with MiXCR, one row per CDR3 protein. In the table there are about 74,000 distinct CDR3 sequences, more than 30% of which are singletons.

The TCR comes from a man between 35 and 55 years old with alopecia areata. Some clones in this sample may be carry-over from other donors' samples. The rearrangement uses TRBV20-1 and TRBJ2-3; D is undetermined. The sequenced sample was whole blood, obtained in connection with sensitization to the hapten diphenylcyclopropenone (DPC). Here the CDR3 DNA reads TGCAGTGCTAAGAAGGTAGCAGATACGCAGTATTTT. Translation: CSAKKVADTQYF.